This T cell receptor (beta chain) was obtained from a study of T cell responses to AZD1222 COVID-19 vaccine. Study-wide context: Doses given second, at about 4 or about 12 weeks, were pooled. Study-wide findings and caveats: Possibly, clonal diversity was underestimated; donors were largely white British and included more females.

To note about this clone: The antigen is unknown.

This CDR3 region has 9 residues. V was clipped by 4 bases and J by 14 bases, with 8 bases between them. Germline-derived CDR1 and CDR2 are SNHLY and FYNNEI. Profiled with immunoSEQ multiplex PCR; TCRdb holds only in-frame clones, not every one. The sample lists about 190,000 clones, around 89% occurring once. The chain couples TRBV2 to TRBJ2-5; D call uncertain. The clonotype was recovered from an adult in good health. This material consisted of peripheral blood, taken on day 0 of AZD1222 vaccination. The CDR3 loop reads CASSAPLYF. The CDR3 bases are TGTGCCAGCAGTGCCCCCCTCTACTTC.